What follows are 27 T cell receptor beta chains derived from one specimen sequenced in a study of CD8 T cells in ankylosing spondylitis. MiXCR, applied by TCRdb to the 5' RACE reads, yields one record per CDR3 protein. The table lists 150,000 to 200,000 distinct CDR3 sequences, around 9.6% of them singletons, with roughly 15% in the top ten. The sample taken for sequencing was blood, either unsorted or a sorted T cell fraction (not recorded which). The source of these receptors is a female donor with ankylosing spondylitis or in good health (not recorded which).

The V and J genes are TRBV21-1 and TRBJ2-7; the table's D call, TRBD2, was not checked against the DNA. TRBV21-1 is given as a pseudogene. CDR3 length equals 15 residues. CDR3 DNA sequence: TGTGCCACCCCCCCCCCAGCGGGAGGTGTCCACGAGCAGTACTTC. Translation: CATPPPAGGVHEQYF.

The table lists this clonotype with a few counts. The genes are TRBV4-3 and TRBJ2-7, with TRBD2 matching 7 bases. This CDR3 has 14 amino acids. Germline V CDR1 and CDR2: LGHNA, YSLEER. After removal of 1 base from V and 6 bases from J, the junction contained 6 bases not matched to a gene. The CDR3 nucleotides read TGCGCCAGCAGCCAAGGCGGGGGTGGGGGCGAGCAGTACTTC. Amino acids: CASSQGGGGGEQYF.

This clonotype was seen a few times. This chain connects TRBV7-9 to TRBJ2-1, with no clear D. This CDR3 contains 15 residues. Germline CDR1 SEHNR, CDR2 FQNEAQ (reference sequence). V was pared by 1 base and J by 3 bases, with 10 bases between. As DNA, the CDR3 is TGTGCCAGCAGCTTAGAAGCGAAAAGCTACAATGAGCAGTTCTTC. Its translation is CASSLEAKSYNEQFF.

The V gene is TRBV7-9, the J gene TRBJ1-1, with D hard to call. Germline values: CDR1 SEHNR, CDR2 FQNEAQ (reference sequence). CDR3 length: 14 amino acids. V was shortened by 6 bases and J by 4 bases, with 15 bases between the two germline ends. CDR3 amino acids: CASSSRSRSTEAFF. The CDR3 coding sequence is TGTGCCAGCAGTTCTCGTTCCCGAAGCACTGAAGCTTTCTTT.

The V gene is TRBV7-8, the J gene TRBJ2-7, with D unresolved. Per germline, CDR1 SGHVS and CDR2 FQNEAQ. The CDR3 spans 11 residues. V was shortened by 7 bases and J by 6 bases, with 10 bases between the two germline ends. The CDR3, as DNA: TGTGCCAGCACCCTTGGGTCCGAGCAGTACTTC. This codes for CASTLGSEQYF.

This clonotype was counted a few times. The J gene is TRBJ2-1, the V gene TRBV24-1; TRBD1 is a possible D gene (6 bases). Germline values: CDR1 KGHDR, CDR2 SFDVKD. V was pared by 5 bases and J by 0 bases, with 10 bases between. The CDR3 is made up of 15 amino acids. CDR3 nucleotides: TGTGCCACCAGTGCGAGGGGGAGCTCCTACAATGAGCAGTTCTTC. Translated: CATSARGSSYNEQFF.

The CDR3: CAISDSGGSGNEQFF. CDR3 coding DNA: TGTGCCATCAGTGATTCGGGCGGGAGTGGAAATGAGCAGTTCTTC. The chain links TRBV10-3 to TRBJ2-1, with 7 bases aligning to TRBD2. V lost 3 bases and J lost 7; bases outside the gene matches: 9. Germline loops: CDR1 ENHRY, CDR2 SYGVKD. CDR3 size: 15 residues.

This clonotype was seen at least ten times. The chain is built from TRBV27 and TRBJ2-1; D ambiguous. Deletions cut 6 bases from V and 0 bases from J, with 12 bases between. Looked up from germline, CDR1 is MNHEY and CDR2 is SMNVEV (reference sequence). The CDR3 spans 15 residues. The CDR3 reads CASSPRFSSYNEQFF. The CDR3 region has the DNA TGTGCCAGCAGCCCCAGGTTTAGCTCCTACAATGAGCAGTTCTTC.

This clonotype has ten or more counts. V gene TRBV20-1 combines with J gene TRBJ1-4, with 7 bases matching TRBD1. CDR3 length: 14 residues. The germline V gene encodes CDR1 DFQATT and CDR2 SNEGSKA (reference sequence). V lost 2 bases, J lost 4 bases, and 4 bases stayed unmatched. The CDR3 sequence is CSARTDRLNEKLFF. The CDR3 DNA reads as TGCAGTGCTAGAACGGACAGGCTTAATGAAAAACTGTTTTTT.

The table lists this clonotype with many counts. The rearrangement links TRBV5-1 to TRBJ2-1; D is unresolved. Trimming stripped 7 bases from V and 2 bases from J, with 13 bases between. Germline lookup yields CDR1 SGHRS and CDR2 YFSETQ. The CDR3 runs to 14 residues. CDR3 residues: CASCSSTPYNEQFF. The CDR3 DNA is TGCGCCAGCTGCTCCTCAACGCCCTACAATGAGCAGTTCTTC.

This clonotype was recorded a few times. The V and J genes are TRBV7-3 and TRBJ2-2, with D hard to call. The length of the CDR3 is 12 residues. Germline V lookup: CDR1 SGHTA, CDR2 FQGTGA. V lost 5 bases to trimming and J lost 8 bases, with 9 bases between them. CDR3 loop: CASSNRTGELFF. In DNA, the CDR3 is TGTGCCAGCAGCAACAGAACTGGGGAGCTGTTTTTT.

This clonotype came up a few times. The chain uses TRBV30 and TRBJ2-1; either TRBD1 or TRBD2 may supply D (6 bases each). This CDR3 region has 15 residues. Germline V gene data show CDR1 as GTSNPN and CDR2 as SVGIG (reference sequence). V was clipped by 2 bases and J by 7 bases, with 18 bases between them. The CDR3 DNA is TGTGCCTGGAGTATAGGGGGGACCGACGCGAATGAGCAGTTCTTC. It translates to CAWSIGGTDANEQFF.

This clonotype was seen more than once but under ten times. The gene calls are TRBV6-1 and TRBJ2-6; D is unresolved. The CDR3 consists of 17 residues. CDR1 MNHNS and CDR2 SASEGT come from the germline V gene. Trimming stripped 0 bases from V and 0 bases from J, with 9 bases between. CDR3 in DNA: TGTGCCAGCAGTGAAGCTGGAGCTTTCTCTGGGGCCAACGTCCTGACTTTC. This encodes CASSEAGAFSGANVLTF.

This rearrangement joins TRBV7-9 to TRBJ1-2, with D unresolved. Germline V CDR1 and CDR2: SEHNR, FQNEAQ (reference sequence). The CDR3 length is 15 residues. The V and J ends lost 5 bases and 5 bases respectively, with 18 bases between them. The CDR3 DNA sequence: TGTGCCAGCAGCACCTCGGGCCTAGGAGATTATGGCTACACCTTC. Encoded protein: CASSTSGLGDYGYTF.

This clonotype was picked up a small number of times. The gene calls are TRBV3-1 and TRBJ2-7; D remains ambiguous. This CDR3 comprises 15 residues. V gave up 0 bases and J gave up 4 bases, with 13 bases separating them. Germline-derived CDR1 and CDR2 are LGHDT and YNNKEL (reference sequence). CDR3 sequence reads: CASSQDETARYEQYF. The CDR3 DNA sequence: TGTGCCAGCAGCCAAGATGAAACGGCCCGGTACGAGCAGTACTTC.

This clonotype occurred a few times. The gene calls are TRBV27 and TRBJ2-7; no firm D call. Trimming removed 6 bases at V and 3 bases at J, with 9 bases between. This CDR3 contains 12 residues. Germline V gives CDR1 MNHEY, CDR2 SMNVEV (reference sequence). CDR3 in amino acids: CASSPNYYEQYF. CDR3 coding DNA: TGTGCCAGCAGCCCCAATTACTACGAGCAGTACTTC.

This clonotype was counted ten times or more. The rearrangement uses TRBV24-1 and TRBJ2-2; possible D gene TRBD1, 6 bases. Germline loops: CDR1 KGHDR, CDR2 SFDVKD. This CDR3 region has 14 residues. Trimming shortened V by 5 bases and J by 6 bases, and 12 bases separated the two germline ends. The CDR3 here is CATSGGGEAGELFF. CDR3 DNA: TGTGCCACCAGTGGAGGGGGAGAGGCCGGGGAGCTGTTTTTT.

The CDR3 sequence: CASSVGSLVGDEQFF. The CDR3 DNA follows: TGTGCCAGCAGCGTCGGTAGCCTCGTAGGCGATGAGCAGTTCTTC. The V call is TRBV9, the J call TRBJ2-1; D not resolved. V lost 2 bases to trimming and J lost 8 bases, with 17 bases between them. The CDR3 loop spans 15 amino acids. Per germline, CDR1 SGDLS and CDR2 YYNGEE.

This clonotype was seen ten or more times. The V and J genes are TRBV25-1 and TRBJ2-3; D is uncertain. Germline V gene sequence: CDR1 MGHDK, CDR2 SYGVNS. V gave up 6 bases and J gave up 2 bases, with 12 bases separating them. The CDR3 contains 14 residues. The CDR3 protein is CASSQYSLTDTQYF. CDR3 coding DNA: TGTGCCAGCAGCCAGTATAGCCTCACAGATACGCAGTATTTT.

This clonotype has ten or more counts. The CDR3 loop is CASSLGLGEETQYF. CDR3 nucleotide sequence: TGCGCCAGCAGCTTGGGACTAGGAGAAGAGACCCAGTACTTC. This rearrangement joins TRBV5-1 to TRBJ2-5; tentatively, D is TRBD2 (6 bases). Germline V lookup: CDR1 SGHRS, CDR2 YFSETQ. The CDR3 totals 14 residues. V was pared by 0 bases and J by 3 bases, with 9 bases between.

V and J are TRBV14 and TRBJ2-2; no clear D. CDR3 length: 13 amino acids. Trimming removed 0 bases from V and 5 bases from J, with 4 bases in between. Per the germline V gene, CDR1 is SGHDN and CDR2 is FVKESK. The CDR3 protein is CASSQEWTGELFF. In nucleotides, the CDR3 is TGTGCCAGCAGCCAAGAGTGGACCGGGGAGCTGTTTTTT.

This sequence joins TRBV24-1 and TRBJ2-1, with no clear D. The V gene's germline CDR1 is KGHDR and CDR2 SFDVKD. The CDR3 loop spans 11 amino acids. Between the trimmed V and J ends, which lost 8 bases and 5 bases, there was a span of 6 bases. CDR3 coding DNA: TGTGCCACCAAAAAGAACAATGAGCAGTTCTTC. Its translation: CATKKNNEQFF.

This clonotype was found many times. The chain is built from TRBV5-1 and TRBJ2-7; D is perhaps TRBD1 (5 bases). Trimming removed 3 bases from V and 0 bases from J, with 7 bases in between. CDR1 and CDR2 (germline): SGHRS, YFSETQ. This CDR3 has 13 residues. Written as DNA, the CDR3 is TGCGCCAGCAGCTACCAGGGCTCCTACGAGCAGTACTTC. Translation gives CASSYQGSYEQYF. The whole variable domain, filled in from reference TRBV5-1 and TRBJ2-7, reads KAGVTQTPRYLIKTRGQQVTLSCSPISGHRSVSWYQQTPGQGLQFLFEYFSETQRNKGNFPGRFSGRQFSNSRSEMNVSTLELGDSALYLCASSYQGSYEQYFGPGTRLTVT.

In this sample, this clonotype turned up many times. The J gene is TRBJ2-5, the V gene TRBV10-3; maybe TRBD1 (5 bases). The CDR3 is made up of 14 amino acids. Germline CDR1 and CDR2: ENHRY and SYGVKD. Trimming stripped 0 bases from V and 0 bases from J, with 5 bases between. The CDR3 bases are TGTGCCATCAGTGAGTCGACAGACCAAGAGACCCAGTACTTC. Translated: CAISESTDQETQYF.

This clonotype was counted a few times. The chain links TRBV7-2 to TRBJ2-1; 9 nucleotides align to TRBD1. The CDR3 sequence is 15 residues long. Germline lookup yields CDR1 SGHTA and CDR2 FQGNSA. V shed 5 bases, J shed 7 bases, and the junction held 9 bases outside the gene matches. The CDR3 loop is CASSALWDRVNEQFF. The CDR3 DNA reads TGTGCCAGCAGCGCCCTTTGGGACAGGGTGAATGAGCAGTTCTTC.

This clonotype was seen at least ten times. This chain connects TRBV9 to TRBJ2-5, with D possibly TRBD2 on 6 matching bases. Between the trimmed V and J ends, which lost 4 bases and 0 bases, there was a span of 10 bases. Germline loops: CDR1 SGDLS, CDR2 YYNGEE. The CDR3 covers 14 residues. Here the CDR3 reads CASSSWGDQETQYF. The DNA for the CDR3 is TGTGCCAGCAGCTCTTGGGGGGACCAAGAGACCCAGTACTTC.

This clonotype was observed many times. V and J are TRBV29-1 and TRBJ1-1, with a tentative D call TRBD1 (6 bases). The CDR3 is 14 residues long. CDR1 is SQVTM, CDR2 ANQGSEA, per germline. The V gene lost 3 bases and the J gene lost 3 bases, with 14 bases spanning the gap. The CDR3 reads CSVEEGEGDTEAFF. In DNA form, the CDR3 reads TGCAGCGTTGAGGAGGGGGAAGGGGACACTGAAGCTTTCTTT.